This T cell receptor (beta chain) was captured in a study of regulatory T cells in long-lasting Graves disease. Time point reported: newly diagnosed GD, antithyroid drugs for less than 3 months. Preparation of the TCR library used RNA extracted from PBMCs. Investigators prepared the TCR beta libraries by applying iRepertoire HTBI primers and Arm-PCR of CDR3 regions. TCRdb passed the multiplex PCR reads through MiXCR, listing each CDR3 protein once. This table holds about 560,000 distinct CDR3 sequences, about 16% found once. CDR1 and CDR2 from the germline V gene are MNHEY and SVGEGT. V lost 5 bases and J 7 bases, leaving 12 bases between the germline ends. CDR3 length: 14 residues. The same specimen was also included in a second study, on T cells in Graves' hyperthyroidism and ophthalmopathy. That work contributes: Using 13 V-J features, a model discriminated ophthalmopathy from stable hyperthyroidism.

The starting material was peripheral blood mononuclear cells (PBMCs), obtained at new diagnosis, from a patient treated with antithyroid drugs. The V gene is TRBV6-2 or TRBV6-3, the J gene TRBJ1-6; D might be TRBD1 (5 bases). This receptor was obtained from a man between 18 and 29 years old with Graves disease. The CDR3 protein is CASSELQENSPLHF. CDR3 DNA: TGTGCCAGCAGTGAACTACAGGAAAATTCACCCCTCCACTTT.